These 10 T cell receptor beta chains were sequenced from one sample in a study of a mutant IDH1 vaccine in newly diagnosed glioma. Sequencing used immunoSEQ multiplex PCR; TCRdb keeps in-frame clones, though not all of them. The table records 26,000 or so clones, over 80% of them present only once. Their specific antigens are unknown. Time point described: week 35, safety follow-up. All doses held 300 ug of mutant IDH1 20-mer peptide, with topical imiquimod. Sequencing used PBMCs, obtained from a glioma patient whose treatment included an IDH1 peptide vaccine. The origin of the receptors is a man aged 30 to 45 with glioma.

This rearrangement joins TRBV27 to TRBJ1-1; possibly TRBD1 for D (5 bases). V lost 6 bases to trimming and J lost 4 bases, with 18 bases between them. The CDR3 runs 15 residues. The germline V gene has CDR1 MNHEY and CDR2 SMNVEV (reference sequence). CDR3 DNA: TGTGCCAGCAGACTCACCGGGGGGGGACCCACTGAAGCTTTCTTT. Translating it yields CASRLTGGGPTEAFF.

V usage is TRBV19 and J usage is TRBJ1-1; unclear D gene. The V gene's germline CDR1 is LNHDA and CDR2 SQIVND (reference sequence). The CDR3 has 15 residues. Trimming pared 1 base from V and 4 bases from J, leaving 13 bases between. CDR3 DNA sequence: TGTGCCAGTAGTATAGGGGTTTTCGGCGGCACTGAAGCTTTCTTT. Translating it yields CASSIGVFGGTEAFF.

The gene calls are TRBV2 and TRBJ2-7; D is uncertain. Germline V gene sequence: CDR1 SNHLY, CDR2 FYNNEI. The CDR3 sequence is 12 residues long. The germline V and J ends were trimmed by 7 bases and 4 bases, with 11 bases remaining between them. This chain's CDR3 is CASTSPRYEQYF. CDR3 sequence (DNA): TGTGCCAGCACCTCACCCAGGTACGAGCAGTACTTC.

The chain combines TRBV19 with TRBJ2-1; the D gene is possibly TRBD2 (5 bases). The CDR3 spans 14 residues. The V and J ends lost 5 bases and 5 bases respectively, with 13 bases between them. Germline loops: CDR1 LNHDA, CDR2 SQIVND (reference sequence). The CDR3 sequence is CASSSRDPNNEQFF. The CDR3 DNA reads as TGTGCCAGTAGTTCCCGGGATCCCAACAATGAGCAGTTCTTC.

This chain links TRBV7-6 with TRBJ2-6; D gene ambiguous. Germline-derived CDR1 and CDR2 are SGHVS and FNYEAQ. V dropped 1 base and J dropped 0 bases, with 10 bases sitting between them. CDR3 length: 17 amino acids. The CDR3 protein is CASSLGVRPSGANVLTF. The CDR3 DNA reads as TGTGCCAGCAGCTTAGGAGTTCGTCCCTCTGGGGCCAACGTCCTGACTTTC.

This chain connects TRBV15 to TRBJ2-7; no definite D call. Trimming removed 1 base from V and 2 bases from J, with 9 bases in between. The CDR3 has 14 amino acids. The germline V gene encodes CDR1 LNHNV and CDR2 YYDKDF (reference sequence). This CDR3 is CATSRGGFPYEQYF. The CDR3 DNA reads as TGTGCCACCAGCAGAGGGGGATTTCCCTACGAGCAGTACTTC.

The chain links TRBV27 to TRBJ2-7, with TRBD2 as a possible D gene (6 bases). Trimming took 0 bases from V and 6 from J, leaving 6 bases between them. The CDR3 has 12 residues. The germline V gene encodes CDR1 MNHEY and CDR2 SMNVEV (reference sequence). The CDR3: CASSLSRGEQYF. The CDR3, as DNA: TGTGCCAGCAGTTTATCGCGGGGCGAGCAGTACTTC.

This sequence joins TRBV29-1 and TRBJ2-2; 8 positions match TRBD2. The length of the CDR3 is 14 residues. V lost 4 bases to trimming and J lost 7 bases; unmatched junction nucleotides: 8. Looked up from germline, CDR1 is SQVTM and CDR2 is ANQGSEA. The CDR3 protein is CSVGVAGSVGELFF. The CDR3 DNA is TGCAGCGTTGGCGTAGCGGGGTCAGTCGGGGAGCTGTTTTTT.

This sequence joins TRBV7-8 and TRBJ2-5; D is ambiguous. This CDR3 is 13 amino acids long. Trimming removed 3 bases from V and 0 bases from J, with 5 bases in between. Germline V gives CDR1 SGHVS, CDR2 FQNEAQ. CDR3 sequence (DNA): TGTGCCAGCAGCTTTCACCACCAAGAGACCCAGTACTTC. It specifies CASSFHHQETQYF.

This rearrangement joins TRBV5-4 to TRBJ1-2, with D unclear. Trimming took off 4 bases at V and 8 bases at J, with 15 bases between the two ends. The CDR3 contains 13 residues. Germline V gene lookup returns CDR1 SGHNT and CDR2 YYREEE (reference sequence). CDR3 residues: CASSRERVEGYTF. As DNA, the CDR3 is TGTGCCAGCAGCCGCGAGAGGGTGGAGGGCTACACCTTC.